This T cell receptor (beta chain) comes out of a study of CXCR3-negative and CXCR3-positive naive CD8 T cells. Broader study findings: Both naive subsets had comparably high diversity; memory CD8+ cells much lower.

With respect to this clonotype: What it binds is not known.

With UMI labels, 5' RACE was used to prepare the TRB cDNA libraries. TCRdb reanalyzed the 5' RACE reads and collapses them to one entry per CDR3 protein, without DNA. The table for this sample gives about 48,000 distinct CDR3 sequences. The CDR3 is 19 residues long. Germline values: CDR1 KGHSH, CDR2 LQKENI. The chain combines TRBV18 with TRBJ1-1. The sequence was obtained from a human donor in good health. Some clones in this sample may be carry-over from other donors' samples. Sequencing used memory CD8+ T cells from blood. Here the CDR3 reads CASSPYLGELGPLNTEAFF.